This TCR beta chain appears in the sequencing data of a study of T cell responses to AZD1222 COVID-19 vaccine (dated by TCRdb to 2020 to 2023). At the level of the whole study: AZD1222 recipients whose second dose came at about 4 weeks and those whose second dose came at about 12 weeks were combined into one group, since spike-specific TCR depth and breadth did not differ between the two schedules. A total of over 230 trial participants underwent TCR sequencing, of whom 200 to 220 had received two doses of AZD1222 and around 25 had received two doses of the MenACWY control vaccine. Trial participants were enrolled into age subgroups of 18-55, 56-69 and 70-plus years, which contained about 150, 27 and 61 TCR-sequenced participants, respectively.

Concerning this clone: No cognate antigen has been identified for it. Base quality data are lacking; no much larger clone is found one base away.

What this sample's time point label stands for: baseline before first vaccination. Samples from vaccinated people were obtained from the UK trials COV001 and COV002, which included a single-blind randomized controlled phase 2/3 trial of AZD1222 (ChAdOx1 nCoV-19) in healthy adults. For TCRbeta chain sequencing, PBMC samples were collected from trial participants at day 0 and at day 28 after the second dose. Unmatched junction bases come to 5, with V trimmed by 2 bases and J by 5 bases. The CDR1 and CDR2 encoded by the germline V gene are KGHSH and LQKENI. The CDR3, cysteine through phenylalanine, is 15 amino acids long. Left in the record is the CDR3 DNA by itself, 45 bases read in frame from the first base. Overall study results and their limits: Only 5 to 7 AZD1222 recipients were SARS-CoV-2 seropositive at baseline, limiting conclusions about previously exposed vaccinees. Because no samples from the day 14 peak response were available, repertoires could be characterized only after the peak T cell response. Epitopes outside the regions mutated in the B.1.351 and B.1.1.7 variants were reportedly recognized by nearly half of the unique spike-specific TCRs. Most participants were white British and females outnumbered males, and the authors suggested that clonal diversity may have been underestimated. CD4 TCRs associated with the vaccine covered the entire spike protein, and the dominant responses were in regions 160-218 and 743-854. Spike-specific TCR breadth and depth rose significantly after two AZD1222 doses compared with day 0 and with MenACWY recipients. The 56-69-year group was small, and its depth increase did not reach significance, likely because of low power.

The CDR3 regions of human TCRbeta chains were analyzed by immunosequencing. The paper's data handling went like this. Repertoire TCRs were checked for matches against a reference library of SARS-CoV-2-specific TCRs that had been generated using the MIRA antigen-specificity platform. Breadth was defined as the fraction of unique TCRs that were SARS-CoV-2-associated, and depth was defined as the fraction of total T cells that were SARS-CoV-2-associated. Using the MIRA data, each spike-specific TCR was mapped to the spike region that the TCR reacts to and placed in a CD4 or CD8 class. Log10-transformed breadth and depth values were compared by one-way ANOVA with Sidak's multiple comparisons tests. As stored in TCRdb, this immuneACCESS dataset retains in-frame rearrangements with V and J assigned. A fraction of the clones does not appear; measured against another copy, unresolved V genes explain less than half of the discrepancy, and the remainder lacks a known reason. From that table come the V and J calls and clone size; the DNA was used to work out D and trimming. This sample holds about 120,000 clones; more than 85% were observed only once. The ten largest clones represent 9.8% of the sample.

The receptor was derived from an adult in good health. The sequenced sample was peripheral blood, obtained on day 0 of AZD1222 vaccination. The chain employs TRBV18 and TRBJ2-1; 8 bases in the middle match TRBD2. At the DNA level, the sequence is TGTGCCAGCTCACCAGGGACTAGTCAGAACAATGAGCAGTTCTTC. Translated, this is CASSPGTSQNNEQFF. The entire variable domain, with the stretches around the CDR3 drawn from the reference TRBV18 and TRBJ2-1 proteins, is NAGVMQNPRHLVRRRGQEARLRCSPMKGHSHVYWYRQLPEEGLKFMVYLQKENIIDESGMPKERFSAEFPKEGPSILRIQQVVRGDSAAYFCASSPGTSQNNEQFFGPGTRLTVL.